The 31 T cell receptor beta chains listed next were all sequenced from one sample in a study of shared clonotypes between healthy human individuals. Data came from immunoSEQ multiplex PCR; TCRdb stores just in-frame clones and leaves some out. Of about 490,000 clones in the sample, 60% to 85% are singletons; the top ten hold under 15%. What was sequenced was PBMCs. The receptors originated from a woman aged 35 to 49 in good health. Some clones in this sample may be carry-over from other donors' samples.

The chain joins TRBV4-1 to TRBJ2-7, with TRBD2 matching 9 bases. With 1 base clipped from V and 4 bases from J, the junction kept 5 bases outside the gene matches. Germline lookup yields CDR1 MGHRA and CDR2 YSYEKL. The CDR3 is 15 amino acids. As DNA, the CDR3 is TGCGCCAGCAGCCAAGGGACTAGCGCCCATTACGAGCAGTACTTC. Its translation is CASSQGTSAHYEQYF.

The chain recombines TRBV15 with TRBJ1-1; D gene ambiguous. Looked up from germline, CDR1 is LNHNV and CDR2 is YYDKDF (reference sequence). V gave up 0 bases and J gave up 1 base, with 6 bases separating them. This CDR3 comprises 14 residues. The CDR3 DNA reads TGTGCCACCAGCAGAGATAGGAAGAACACTGAAGCTTTCTTT. Translating it yields CATSRDRKNTEAFF.

This clone was recorded at least ten times. Other nucleotide sequences in the sample specify the same CDR3. This rearrangement joins TRBV28 to TRBJ2-5, with 13 bases lining up with TRBD2. The CDR3 loop spans 16 amino acids. Germline V gene sequence: CDR1 MDHEN, CDR2 SYDVKM. The V and J ends lost 3 bases and 4 bases, in that order; junction bases with no gene match: 5. CDR3 region: CASSLTSGRLGETQYF. The CDR3 DNA is TGTGCCAGCAGTTTGACTAGCGGGAGGTTGGGAGAGACCCAGTACTTC.

V and J are TRBV9 and TRBJ2-3, with 7 bases fitting TRBD1. The germline V gene has CDR1 SGDLS and CDR2 YYNGEE. CDR3 size: 16 residues. The V gene end was trimmed by 0 bases and the J gene end by 1 base; junction bases not matched to a gene: 5. CDR3 region: CASSVGVGTGTDTQYF. In DNA, the CDR3 is TGTGCCAGCAGCGTAGGGGTCGGGACAGGCACAGATACGCAGTATTTT. The complete variable domain, with remaining parts taken from reference TRBV9 and TRBJ2-3, reads DSGVTQTPKHLITATGQRVTLRCSPRSGDLSVYWYQQSLDQGLQFLIQYYNGEERAKGNILERFSAQQFPDLHSELNLSSLELGDSALYFCASSVGVGTGTDTQYFGPGTRLTVL.

This chain joins TRBV30 and TRBJ2-1; 8 nucleotides agree with TRBD1. CDR1 and CDR2 (germline): GTSNPN, SVGIG (reference sequence). This CDR3 is 13 amino acids long. The junction had 9 bases not matched to a gene; V was cut back by 5 bases and J by 9 bases. CDR3 amino acids: CAWGPGGGGEQFF. The CDR3 DNA is TGTGCCTGGGGGCCAGGGGGCGGCGGTGAGCAGTTCTTC.

The rearrangement uses TRBV7-9 and TRBJ2-7; D gene ambiguous. V was cut by 3 bases and J by 0 bases, with 9 bases left in between. This CDR3 is built from 14 residues. From germline, CDR1 is SEHNR and CDR2 FQNEAQ (reference sequence). The CDR3 spells CASSLSLASYEQYF. CDR3 DNA sequence: TGTGCCAGCAGCTTGAGTTTAGCCTCCTACGAGCAGTACTTC.

The rearrangement joins TRBV5-1 to TRBJ2-3, with 7 positions matching TRBD1. CDR3 length: 16 amino acids. Germline V gene data show CDR1 as SGHRS and CDR2 as YFSETQ. Unmatched junction bases numbered 6, after V lost 0 bases and J lost 2 bases. Here the CDR3 reads CASSLGVTGITDTQYF. Here the CDR3 DNA reads TGCGCCAGCAGCTTGGGAGTGACAGGGATCACAGATACGCAGTATTTT.

The CDR3 here is CASSPFTAHNEQFF. In DNA form, the CDR3 reads TGTGCCAGCAGCCCGTTCACTGCGCACAATGAGCAGTTCTTC. The V gene is TRBV7-2, the J gene TRBJ2-1, with D unresolved. Per germline, CDR1 SGHTA and CDR2 FQGNSA. This CDR3 region has 14 residues. Trimming stripped 5 bases from V and 5 bases from J, with 13 bases between.

This clone was seen a few times. The chain joins TRBV19 to TRBJ1-5; 7 bases are shared with TRBD1. CDR1 LNHDA and CDR2 SQIVND come from the germline V gene (reference sequence). This CDR3 contains 18 residues. Trimming at V came to 3 bases and at J to 6 bases, leaving 17 bases not matched to a gene. The CDR3 region is CASSMTGLAQGWVQPQHF. The CDR3 bases are TGTGCCAGTAGTATGACGGGCTTGGCACAGGGGTGGGTTCAGCCCCAGCATTTT.

The chain couples TRBV5-1 to TRBJ2-1, with 7 nucleotides matching TRBD2. Germline V gives CDR1 SGHRS, CDR2 YFSETQ. V shed 0 bases and J 6 bases; nucleotides not matched to a gene: 3. The CDR3 covers 14 residues. CDR3 bases: TGCGCCAGCAGCTTGGGGCCGGGAGGCAATGAGCAGTTCTTC. The encoded protein is CASSLGPGGNEQFF. Full variable domain (outside the CDR3, taken from reference TRBV5-1 and TRBJ2-1): KAGVTQTPRYLIKTRGQQVTLSCSPISGHRSVSWYQQTPGQGLQFLFEYFSETQRNKGNFPGRFSGRQFSNSRSEMNVSTLELGDSALYLCASSLGPGGNEQFFGPGTRLTVL.

This clone was observed a handful of times. The CDR3 DNA reads TGTGCCAGTAGTATTCCCTCGTTTATAGGCAATCAGCCCCAGCATTTT. This codes for CASSIPSFIGNQPQHF. The rearrangement uses TRBV19 and TRBJ1-5; no definite D call. There are 16 residues in the CDR3. Germline V CDR1 and CDR2: LNHDA, SQIVND (reference sequence). V lost 3 bases to trimming and J lost 2 bases, with 14 bases between them.

The chain couples TRBV9 to TRBJ2-7; TRBD2 agrees at 9 bases. The germline V gene has CDR1 SGDLS and CDR2 YYNGEE. Germline trimming cut 4 bases from V and 4 bases from J; bases unmatched to any gene: 12. The CDR3 sequence is 16 residues long. CDR3 protein: CASSPGTSGLNYEQYF. The CDR3 DNA reads TGTGCCAGCAGCCCCGGAACTAGCGGGCTTAATTACGAGCAGTACTTC.

The chain joins TRBV5-5 to TRBJ2-1; D gene unclear. This CDR3 is 11 amino acids long. Germline loops: CDR1 SGHKS, CDR2 YYEKEE (reference sequence). Trimming stripped 2 bases from V and 7 bases from J, with 4 bases between. The CDR3 here is CASSFMNEQFF. CDR3 nucleotides: TGTGCCAGCAGCTTCATGAATGAGCAGTTCTTC.

The genes are TRBV7-2 and TRBJ2-1; tentatively, D is TRBD2 (6 bases). The CDR3 covers 15 residues. From germline, CDR1 is SGHTA and CDR2 FQGNSA. The V gene lost 1 base and the J gene lost 4 bases, with 11 bases spanning the gap. The chain's CDR3 is CASSLGLGPYNEQFF. The DNA for the CDR3 is TGTGCCAGCAGCTTAGGACTAGGCCCTTACAATGAGCAGTTCTTC.

About this clone itself: Relative to the germline gene, one junction end is altered; a read error may explain this. The chain is built from TRBV28 and TRBJ1-2; D may be TRBD1 (5 bases). CDR1 is MDHEN and CDR2 is SYDVKM in the germline V gene. CDR3 length: 15 amino acids. The CDR3 region is CTSRVRLSPWSGYTF. Written as DNA, the CDR3 is TGTACCAGCAGGGTAAGGCTGTCCCCTTGGAGCGGCTACACCTTC.

This clone was counted ten times or more. The rearrangement links TRBV9 to TRBJ2-4; D might be TRBD1 (5 bases). Germline loops: CDR1 SGDLS, CDR2 YYNGEE. Trimming removed 4 bases from V and 6 bases from J, with 32 bases in between. The CDR3 contains 20 residues. The CDR3 spells CASSKGKQGDTLPVRNIQYF. In nucleotides, the CDR3 is TGTGCCAGCAGCAAAGGCAAGCAAGGGGATACTCTCCCTGTACGAAACATTCAGTACTTC. The full variable domain, with the rest looked up from reference TRBV9 and TRBJ2-4, is DSGVTQTPKHLITATGQRVTLRCSPRSGDLSVYWYQQSLDQGLQFLIQYYNGEERAKGNILERFSAQQFPDLHSELNLSSLELGDSALYFCASSKGKQGDTLPVRNIQYFGAGTRLSVL.

The DNA of the CDR3 is TGTGCCAGCAGCTTAGCGCAATCCGGGGAGCTGTTTTTT. The encoded protein is CASSLAQSGELFF. This rearrangement joins TRBV7-2 to TRBJ2-2; D not certain. The CDR3 extends over 13 amino acids. V was pared by 0 bases and J by 6 bases, with 5 bases between. In germline, CDR1 is SGHTA, CDR2 FQGNSA.

This sequence joins TRBV6-5 and TRBJ2-1; D is possibly TRBD1 (6 bases). Trimming stripped 6 bases from V and 5 bases from J, with 11 bases between. This CDR3 has 13 amino acids. Looked up from germline, CDR1 is MNHEY and CDR2 is SVGAGI. CDR3 DNA: TGTGCCAGCAGGCACAGGGCCCACAATGAGCAGTTCTTC. This gives the protein CASRHRAHNEQFF.

The chain is built from TRBV20-1 and TRBJ2-1; D is ambiguous. Germline V gene lookup returns CDR1 DFQATT and CDR2 SNEGSKA (reference sequence). V was pared by 2 bases and J by 10 bases, with 9 bases between. The CDR3 extends over 11 amino acids. CDR3 DNA sequence: TGCAGTGCTAGACTAGAAGACGAGCAGTTCTTC. It codes for CSARLEDEQFF.

This rearrangement joins TRBV27 to TRBJ2-7; D ambiguous. Per the germline V gene, CDR1 is MNHEY and CDR2 is SMNVEV (reference sequence). Trimming took 1 base from V and 1 from J, leaving 8 bases between them. The CDR3 sequence is 14 residues long. CDR3 in amino acids: CASSLYGQSYEQYF. The CDR3 DNA is TGTGCCAGCAGTTTATACGGCCAGTCCTACGAGCAGTACTTC.

The CDR3 protein is CASSLDRTSGRHEQFF. The DNA of the CDR3 is TGTGCCAGCAGCTTGGATCGGACTAGCGGGAGACACGAGCAGTTCTTC. The chain recombines TRBV5-5 with TRBJ2-1; 13 bases map to TRBD2. Germline values: CDR1 SGHKS, CDR2 YYEKEE (reference sequence). Trimming cost V 0 bases and J 10 bases; bases outside gene matches: 7. This CDR3 is built from 16 residues.

This clone was counted once. V is TRBV18 and J is TRBJ1-4; unclear D gene. V was cut by 2 bases and J by 8 bases, with 9 bases left in between. CDR3 length: 13 residues. Germline lookup yields CDR1 KGHSH and CDR2 LQKENI. CDR3 amino acids: CASSPAAREKLFF. In DNA, the CDR3 is TGTGCCAGCTCACCAGCGGCTCGGGAAAAACTGTTTTTT.

The CDR3, as DNA: TGTGCCAGCACCCCACAGGGGGCGAGGAACACTGAAGCTTTCTTT. It translates to CASTPQGARNTEAFF. This sequence joins TRBV6-1 and TRBJ1-1; 9 positions match TRBD1. V lost 7 bases to trimming and J lost 1 base; unmatched junction nucleotides: 7. Per the germline V gene, CDR1 is MNHNS and CDR2 is SASEGT. The CDR3 is 15 amino acids.

This clone was observed a single time. The chain couples TRBV11-2 to TRBJ2-7; TRBD1 matches 10 bases. Germline trimming cut 6 bases from V and 4 bases from J; bases unmatched to any gene: 9. The CDR3 is made up of 15 amino acids. Germline CDR1 and CDR2: SGHAT and FQNNGV. CDR3 coding DNA: TGTGCCAGCAGAAAGGGACAGGGGAAATCTTACGAGCAGTACTTC. Its protein product is CASRKGQGKSYEQYF.

This chain uses TRBV6-6 with TRBJ1-1; D is uncertain. The germline V and J ends were trimmed by 0 bases and 4 bases, with 6 bases remaining between them. The CDR3 extends over 13 amino acids. Germline V gene data show CDR1 as MNHNY and CDR2 as SVGAGI (reference sequence). CDR3 in amino acids: CASSYSESTEAFF. DNA of the CDR3: TGTGCCAGCAGTTACTCGGAGAGCACTGAAGCTTTCTTT.

On this clone itself: A read error is the likely source, as a far larger clone sits one nucleotide away. Other DNA sequences of this sample code for an identical CDR3. V gene TRBV2 combines with J gene TRBJ1-1; weak D call: TRBD1 (5 bases). The CDR3 is made up of 12 amino acids. CDR1 is SNHLY and CDR2 is FYNNEI in the germline V gene. The chain's CDR3 is CAAGKGPTEAFF. CDR3 coding DNA: TGTGCAGCCGGGAAGGGGCCCACTGAAGCTTTCTTT. The variable domain in full, completed from reference TRBV2 and TRBJ1-1, reads EPEVTQTPSHQVTQMGQEVILRCVPISNHLYFYWYRQILGQKVEFLVSFYNNEISEKSEIFDDQFSVERPDGSNFTLKIRSTKLEDSAMYFCAAGKGPTEAFFGQGTRLTVV.

This clone showed up many times. The V call is TRBV30, the J call TRBJ1-2; TRBD1 matches at 8 bases. Germline V lookup: CDR1 GTSNPN, CDR2 SVGIG (reference sequence). The J segment lost 0 bases and the V segment lost 1 base, leaving 4 bases of the junction unmatched. The CDR3 contains 15 residues. The CDR3 bases are TGTGCCTGGAGTGGGACAGGGAACACTAACTATGGCTACACCTTC. This sequence encodes CAWSGTGNTNYGYTF.

The J gene is TRBJ2-4, the V gene TRBV7-3, with 9 bases matching TRBD2. This CDR3 is 15 amino acids long. CDR1 and CDR2 (germline): SGHTA, FQGTGA. Trimming took 2 bases from V and 2 from J; bases not matched to a gene: 1. CDR3 sequence (DNA): TGTGCCAGCAGCTTACTAGCGGGATCCAAAAACATTCAGTACTTC. Translating it yields CASSLLAGSKNIQYF.

The CDR3 region is CASALGGDRGYGYTF. In DNA, the CDR3 is TGTGCCAGCGCCCTCGGGGGGGACAGGGGTTATGGCTACACCTTC. The chain uses TRBV28 and TRBJ1-2; 10 nucleotides match TRBD1. J lost 5 bases, V lost 8 bases, and 11 bases had no gene match. There are 15 residues in the CDR3. Germline lookup yields CDR1 MDHEN and CDR2 SYDVKM.

The genes are TRBV5-1 and TRBJ2-1; 15 positions agree with TRBD2. V lost 3 bases, J lost 8 bases, and 9 bases stayed unmatched. CDR1 is SGHRS and CDR2 is YFSETQ in the germline V gene. The CDR3 runs to 17 residues. The DNA for the CDR3 is TGCGCCAGCAGCTCCGGACTAGCGGGAGGGATTTACGATGAGCAGTTCTTC. Its translation: CASSSGLAGGIYDEQFF.

As for this clone: An end of the junction does not agree with germline; a read error may underlie this. The chain employs TRBV30 and TRBJ1-2; 11 bases are a match to TRBD1. Germline lookup yields CDR1 GTSNPN and CDR2 SVGIG (reference sequence). The CDR3 covers 14 residues. CDR3 coding DNA: TGTGCCTGGACCCGGACAGGGGGCGACTATGGCCACACCTTC. Translated: CAWTRTGGDYGHTF.